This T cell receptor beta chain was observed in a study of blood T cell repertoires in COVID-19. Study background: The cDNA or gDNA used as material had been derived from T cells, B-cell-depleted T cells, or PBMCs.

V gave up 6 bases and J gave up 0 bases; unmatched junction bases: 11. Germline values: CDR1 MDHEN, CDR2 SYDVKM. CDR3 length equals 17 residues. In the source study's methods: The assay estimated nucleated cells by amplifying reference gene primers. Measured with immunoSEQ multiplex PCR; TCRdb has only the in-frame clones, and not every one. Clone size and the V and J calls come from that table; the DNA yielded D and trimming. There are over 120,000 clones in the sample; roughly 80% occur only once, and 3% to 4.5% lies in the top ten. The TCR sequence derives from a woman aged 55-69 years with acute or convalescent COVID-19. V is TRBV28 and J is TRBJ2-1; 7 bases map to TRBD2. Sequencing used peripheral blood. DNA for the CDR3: TGTGCCAGCAGCTCCTCTTCCGGGAGGAGCTCCTACAATGAGCAGTTCTTC. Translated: CASSSSSGRSSYNEQFF.